This T cell receptor (beta chain) came from a study of T cell responses to AZD1222 COVID-19 vaccine. General study points: Clonal diversity was possibly underestimated, and white British individuals and females predominated among donors. Scientists sampled the repertoires only once the peak T cell response had passed.

Per germline, CDR1 SGHKS and CDR2 YYEKEE (reference sequence). V was clipped by 3 bases and J by 7 bases; unmatched bases: 6. This CDR3 is 15 amino acids long. Only in-frame clones appear in the TCRdb table, and some are missing; sequencing was by immunoSEQ multiplex PCR. The sample carries 13,000 to 15,000 clones, roughly four fifths recorded once. As to this clone: Antigen: not known.

Pooling was applied to second doses at about 4 or about 12 weeks. This chain links TRBV5-5 with TRBJ2-2; the match to TRBD2 covers 10 bases. The origin of this receptor is an adult who received the AZD1222 COVID-19 vaccine. The sequences come from peripheral blood, collected 28 days after the second AZD1222 dose. CDR3 in DNA: TGTGCCAGCAGCTGGGCTAGCGGGAGAGGCGGGGAGCTGTTTTTT. This encodes CASSWASGRGGELFF. Variable domain in full (rest from reference TRBV5-5 and TRBJ2-2): DAGVTQSPTHLIKTRGQQVTLRCSPISGHKSVSWYQQVLGQGPQFIFQYYEKEERGRGNFPDRFSARQFPNYSSELNVNALLLGDSALYLCASSWASGRGGELFFGEGSRLTVL.